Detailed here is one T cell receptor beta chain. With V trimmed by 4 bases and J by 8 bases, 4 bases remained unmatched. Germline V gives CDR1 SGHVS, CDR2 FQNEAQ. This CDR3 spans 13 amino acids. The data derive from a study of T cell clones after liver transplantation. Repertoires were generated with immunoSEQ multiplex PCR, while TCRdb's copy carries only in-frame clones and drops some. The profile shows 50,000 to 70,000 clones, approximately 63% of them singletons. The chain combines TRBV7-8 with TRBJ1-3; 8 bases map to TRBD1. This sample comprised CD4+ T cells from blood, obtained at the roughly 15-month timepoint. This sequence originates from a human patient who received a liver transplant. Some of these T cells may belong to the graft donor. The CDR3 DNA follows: TGTGCCAGCAGCTCGGGACAGGTAGACACCATATATTTT. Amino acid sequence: CASSSGQVDTIYF.